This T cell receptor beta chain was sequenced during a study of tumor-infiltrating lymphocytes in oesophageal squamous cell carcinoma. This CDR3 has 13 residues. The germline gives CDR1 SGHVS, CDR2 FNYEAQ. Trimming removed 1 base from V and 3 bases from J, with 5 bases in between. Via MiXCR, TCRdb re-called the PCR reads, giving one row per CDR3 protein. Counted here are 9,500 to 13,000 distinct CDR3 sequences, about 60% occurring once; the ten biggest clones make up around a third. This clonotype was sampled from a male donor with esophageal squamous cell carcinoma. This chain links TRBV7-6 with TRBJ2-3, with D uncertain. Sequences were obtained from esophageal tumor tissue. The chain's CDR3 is CASSLDLTDTQYF. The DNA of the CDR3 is TGTGCCAGCAGCTTAGACCTAACAGATACGCAGTATTTT.